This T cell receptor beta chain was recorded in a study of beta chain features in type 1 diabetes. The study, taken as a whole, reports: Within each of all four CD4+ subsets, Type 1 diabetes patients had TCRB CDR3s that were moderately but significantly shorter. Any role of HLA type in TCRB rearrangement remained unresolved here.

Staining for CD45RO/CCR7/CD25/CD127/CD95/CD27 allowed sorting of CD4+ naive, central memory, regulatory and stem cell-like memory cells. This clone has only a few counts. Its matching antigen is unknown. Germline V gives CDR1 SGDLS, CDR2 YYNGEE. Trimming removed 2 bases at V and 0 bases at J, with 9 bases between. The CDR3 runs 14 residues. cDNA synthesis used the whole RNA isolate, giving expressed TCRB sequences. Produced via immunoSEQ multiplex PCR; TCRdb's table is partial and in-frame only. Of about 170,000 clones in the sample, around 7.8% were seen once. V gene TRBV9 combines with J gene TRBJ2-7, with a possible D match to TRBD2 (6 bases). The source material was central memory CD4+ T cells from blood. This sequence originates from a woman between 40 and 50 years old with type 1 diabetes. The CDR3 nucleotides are TGTGCCAGCAGCGTTTCCGGGGGCTCCTACGAGCAGTACTTC. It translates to CASSVSGGSYEQYF.